This entry features one T cell receptor (beta chain) sequence. Its antigen is not known. The sample belongs to a study of T-cell memory formation after mild COVID-19. Germline assignment: CDR1 DFQATT and CDR2 SNEGSKA (reference sequence). This CDR3 is built from 15 residues. Trimming cost V 0 bases and J 3 bases, with 12 bases left between them. Each CDR3 protein is one row after TCRdb ran MiXCR on the 5' RACE reads. The sample yields 150,000 to 200,000 distinct CDR3 sequences, roughly 31% seen once. The study's findings and limits: While clones contracting from day 15 to 85 were balanced between CD4 and CD8, later expanders leaned CD4+.

The chain joins TRBV20-1 to TRBJ1-5; D unresolved. The source of this sequence is an adult woman who had mild COVID-19 (a few samples of this study predate the infection). Cell type and time point are not known. The material sequenced was PBMCs or a T cell subset sorted from them (not recorded which). CDR3 in DNA: TGCAGTGCTAGAGATAAAGGGATCCCCAATCAGCCCCAGCATTTT. Protein sequence: CSARDKGIPNQPQHF.